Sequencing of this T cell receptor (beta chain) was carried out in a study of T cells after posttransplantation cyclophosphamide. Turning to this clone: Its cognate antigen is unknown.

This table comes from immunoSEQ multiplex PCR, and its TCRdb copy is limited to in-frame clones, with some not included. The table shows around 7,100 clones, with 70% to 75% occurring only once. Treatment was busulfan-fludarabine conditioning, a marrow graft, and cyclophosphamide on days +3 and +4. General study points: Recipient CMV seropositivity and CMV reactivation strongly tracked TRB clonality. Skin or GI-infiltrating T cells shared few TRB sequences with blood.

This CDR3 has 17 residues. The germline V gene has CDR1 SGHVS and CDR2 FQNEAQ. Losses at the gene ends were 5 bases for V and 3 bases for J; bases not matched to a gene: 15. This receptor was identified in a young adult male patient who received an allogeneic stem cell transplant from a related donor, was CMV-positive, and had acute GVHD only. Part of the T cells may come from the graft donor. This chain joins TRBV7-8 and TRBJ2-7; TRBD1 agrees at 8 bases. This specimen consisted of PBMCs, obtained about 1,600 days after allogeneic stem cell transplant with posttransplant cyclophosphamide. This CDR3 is CASSPGGSRERDYEQYF. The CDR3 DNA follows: TGTGCCAGCAGCCCAGGGGGCTCAAGGGAAAGAGACTACGAGCAGTACTTC.